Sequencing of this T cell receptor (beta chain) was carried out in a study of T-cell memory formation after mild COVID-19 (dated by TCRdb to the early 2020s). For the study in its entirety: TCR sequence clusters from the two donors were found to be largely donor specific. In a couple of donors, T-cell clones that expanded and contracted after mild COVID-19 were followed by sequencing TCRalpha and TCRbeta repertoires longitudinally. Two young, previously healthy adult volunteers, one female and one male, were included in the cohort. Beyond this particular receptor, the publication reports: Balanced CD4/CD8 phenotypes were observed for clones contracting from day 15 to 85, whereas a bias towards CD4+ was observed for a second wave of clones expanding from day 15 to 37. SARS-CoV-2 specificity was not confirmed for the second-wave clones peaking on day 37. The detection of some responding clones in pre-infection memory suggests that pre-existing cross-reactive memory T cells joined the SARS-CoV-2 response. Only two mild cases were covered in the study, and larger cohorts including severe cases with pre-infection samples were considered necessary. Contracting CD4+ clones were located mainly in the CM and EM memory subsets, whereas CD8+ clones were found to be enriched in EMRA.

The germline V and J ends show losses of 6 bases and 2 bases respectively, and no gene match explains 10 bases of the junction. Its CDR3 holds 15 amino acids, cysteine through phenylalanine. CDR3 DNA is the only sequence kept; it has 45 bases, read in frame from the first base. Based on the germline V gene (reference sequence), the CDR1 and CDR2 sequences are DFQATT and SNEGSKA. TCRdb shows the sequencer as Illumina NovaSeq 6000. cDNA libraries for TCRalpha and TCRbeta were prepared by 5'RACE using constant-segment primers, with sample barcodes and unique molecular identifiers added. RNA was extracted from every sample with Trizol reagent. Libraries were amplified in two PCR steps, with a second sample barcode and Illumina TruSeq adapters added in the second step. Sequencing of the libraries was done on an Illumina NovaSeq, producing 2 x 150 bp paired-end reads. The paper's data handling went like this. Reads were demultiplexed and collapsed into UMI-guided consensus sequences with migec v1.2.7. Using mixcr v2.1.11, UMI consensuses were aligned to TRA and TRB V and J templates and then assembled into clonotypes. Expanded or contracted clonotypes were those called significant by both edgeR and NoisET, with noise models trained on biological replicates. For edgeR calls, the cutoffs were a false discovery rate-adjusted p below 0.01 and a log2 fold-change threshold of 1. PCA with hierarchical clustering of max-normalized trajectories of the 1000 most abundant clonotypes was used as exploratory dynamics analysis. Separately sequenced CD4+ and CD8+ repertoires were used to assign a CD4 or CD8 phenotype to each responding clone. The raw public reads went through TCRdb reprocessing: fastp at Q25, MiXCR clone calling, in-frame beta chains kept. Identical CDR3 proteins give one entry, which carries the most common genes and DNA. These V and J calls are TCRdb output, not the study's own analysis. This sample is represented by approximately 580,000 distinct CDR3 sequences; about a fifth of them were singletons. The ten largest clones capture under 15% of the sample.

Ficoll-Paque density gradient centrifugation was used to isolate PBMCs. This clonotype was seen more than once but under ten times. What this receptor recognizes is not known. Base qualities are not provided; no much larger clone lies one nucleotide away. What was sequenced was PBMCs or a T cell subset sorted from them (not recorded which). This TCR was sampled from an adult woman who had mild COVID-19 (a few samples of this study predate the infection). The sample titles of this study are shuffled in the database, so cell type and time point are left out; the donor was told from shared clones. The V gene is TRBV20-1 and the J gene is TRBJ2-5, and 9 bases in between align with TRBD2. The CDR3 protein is CSARRGLAYQETQYF. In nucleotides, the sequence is TGCAGTGCCCGACGCGGACTAGCGTATCAAGAGACCCAGTACTTC.